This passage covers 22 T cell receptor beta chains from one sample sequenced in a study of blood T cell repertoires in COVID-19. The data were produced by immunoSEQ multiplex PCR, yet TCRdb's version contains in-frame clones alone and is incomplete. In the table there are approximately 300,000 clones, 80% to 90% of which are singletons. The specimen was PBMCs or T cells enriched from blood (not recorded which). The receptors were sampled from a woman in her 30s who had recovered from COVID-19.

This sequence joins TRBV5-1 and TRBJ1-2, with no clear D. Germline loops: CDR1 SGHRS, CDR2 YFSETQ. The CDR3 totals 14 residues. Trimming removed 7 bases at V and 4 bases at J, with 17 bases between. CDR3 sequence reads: CASATREGGYGYTF. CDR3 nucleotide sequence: TGCGCCAGCGCTACCCGGGAAGGTGGCTATGGCTACACCTTC. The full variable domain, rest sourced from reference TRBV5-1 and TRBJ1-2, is KAGVTQTPRYLIKTRGQQVTLSCSPISGHRSVSWYQQTPGQGLQFLFEYFSETQRNKGNFPGRFSGRQFSNSRSEMNVSTLELGDSALYLCASATREGGYGYTFGSGTRLTVV.

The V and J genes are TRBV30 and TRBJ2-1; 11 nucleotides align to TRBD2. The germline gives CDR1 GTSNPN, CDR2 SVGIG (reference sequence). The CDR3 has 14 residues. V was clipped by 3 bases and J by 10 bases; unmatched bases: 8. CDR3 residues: CAWSVLAGVEEQFF. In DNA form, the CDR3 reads TGTGCCTGGAGCGTACTAGCGGGGGTTGAGGAGCAGTTCTTC.

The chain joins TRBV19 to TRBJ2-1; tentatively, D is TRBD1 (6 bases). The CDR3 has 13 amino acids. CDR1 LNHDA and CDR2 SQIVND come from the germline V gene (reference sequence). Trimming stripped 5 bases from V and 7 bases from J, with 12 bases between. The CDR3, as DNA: TGTGCCAGTAGTTGGGGGCGAGTGAATGAGCAGTTCTTC. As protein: CASSWGRVNEQFF. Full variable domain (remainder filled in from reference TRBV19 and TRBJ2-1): DGGITQSPKYLFRKEGQNVTLSCEQNLNHDAMYWYRQDPGQGLRLIYYSQIVNDFQKGDIAEGYSVSREKKESFPLTVTSAQKNPTAFYLCASSWGRVNEQFFGPGTRLTVL.

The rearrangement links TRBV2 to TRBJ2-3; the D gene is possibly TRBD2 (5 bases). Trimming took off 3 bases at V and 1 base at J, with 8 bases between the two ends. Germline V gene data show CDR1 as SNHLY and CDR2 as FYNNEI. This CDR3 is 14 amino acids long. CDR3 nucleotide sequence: TGTGCCAGCAGTGACCGGGGTGGCACAGATACGCAGTATTTT. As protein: CASSDRGGTDTQYF.

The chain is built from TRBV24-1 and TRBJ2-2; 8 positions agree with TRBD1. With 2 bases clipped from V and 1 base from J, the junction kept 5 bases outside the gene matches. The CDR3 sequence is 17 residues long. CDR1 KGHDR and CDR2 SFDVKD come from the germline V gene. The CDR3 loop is CATSDSPDRGNTGELFF. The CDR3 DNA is TGTGCCACCAGTGATTCTCCAGACAGGGGGAACACCGGGGAGCTGTTTTTT.

The CDR3, as DNA: TGTGCCAGCAGCGTCCAGGCCAGCACAGATACGCAGTATTTT. Its protein is CASSVQASTDTQYF. This chain links TRBV9 with TRBJ2-3, with unresolved D. Germline CDR1 is SGDLS and CDR2 is YYNGEE. Deletions cut 2 bases from V and 0 bases from J, with 7 bases between. The CDR3 loop spans 14 amino acids.

CDR3 nucleotide sequence: TGTGCCAGCAGCCCTGCTAGCCCGAATGAGCAGTTCTTC. It codes for CASSPASPNEQFF. This chain connects TRBV28 to TRBJ2-1; D is perhaps TRBD2 (5 bases). The V end lost 6 bases, the J end lost 7 bases, and 13 bases lay between the germline ends. There are 13 residues in the CDR3. Per the germline V gene, CDR1 is MDHEN and CDR2 is SYDVKM.

The CDR3 coding sequence is TGTGCCAGCAGTTTAGGTGTATACCCTACCTCTGGGGCCAACGTCCTGACTTTC. Translated: CASSLGVYPTSGANVLTF. The chain employs TRBV27 and TRBJ2-6, with D unclear. Germline CDR1 and CDR2: MNHEY and SMNVEV (reference sequence). The CDR3 length is 18 residues. Deletions cut 2 bases from V and 0 bases from J, with 14 bases between.

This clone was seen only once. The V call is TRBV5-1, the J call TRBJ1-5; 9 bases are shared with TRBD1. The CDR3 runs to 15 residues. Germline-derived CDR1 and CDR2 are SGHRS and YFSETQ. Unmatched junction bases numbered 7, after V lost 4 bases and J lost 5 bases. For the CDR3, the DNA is TGCGCCAGCAGCCTAGATGGGACAGGGCATCAGCCCCAGCATTTT. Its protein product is CASSLDGTGHQPQHF. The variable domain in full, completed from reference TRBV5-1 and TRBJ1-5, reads KAGVTQTPRYLIKTRGQQVTLSCSPISGHRSVSWYQQTPGQGLQFLFEYFSETQRNKGNFPGRFSGRQFSNSRSEMNVSTLELGDSALYLCASSLDGTGHQPQHFGDGTRLSIL.

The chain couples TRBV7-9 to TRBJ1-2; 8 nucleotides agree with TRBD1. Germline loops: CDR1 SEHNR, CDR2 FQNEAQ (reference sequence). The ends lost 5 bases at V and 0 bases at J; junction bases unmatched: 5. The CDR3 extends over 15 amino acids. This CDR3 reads CASSPGQGANYGYTF. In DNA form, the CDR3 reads TGTGCCAGCAGCCCCGGACAGGGTGCTAACTATGGCTACACCTTC.

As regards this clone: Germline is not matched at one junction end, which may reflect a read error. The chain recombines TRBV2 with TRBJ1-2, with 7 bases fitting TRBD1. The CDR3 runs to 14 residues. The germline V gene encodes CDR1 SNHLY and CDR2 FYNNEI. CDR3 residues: CASSLMTGQIRASF. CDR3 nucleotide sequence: TGTGCCAGCAGCTTGATGACAGGGCAGATACGAGCATCCTTC.

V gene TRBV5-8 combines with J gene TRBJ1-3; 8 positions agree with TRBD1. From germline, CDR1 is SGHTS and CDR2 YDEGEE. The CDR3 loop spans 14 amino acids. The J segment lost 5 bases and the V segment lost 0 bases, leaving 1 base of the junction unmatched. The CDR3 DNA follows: TGTGCCAGCAGCTTGGGACAGGGGAGAAACACCATATATTTT. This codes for CASSLGQGRNTIYF.

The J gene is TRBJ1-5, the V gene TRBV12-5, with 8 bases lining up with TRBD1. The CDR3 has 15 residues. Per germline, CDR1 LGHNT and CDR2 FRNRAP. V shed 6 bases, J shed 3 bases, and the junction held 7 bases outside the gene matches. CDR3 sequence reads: CASGPPTGDNQPQHF. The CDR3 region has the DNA TGTGCTAGTGGCCCTCCGACAGGGGACAATCAGCCCCAGCATTTT.

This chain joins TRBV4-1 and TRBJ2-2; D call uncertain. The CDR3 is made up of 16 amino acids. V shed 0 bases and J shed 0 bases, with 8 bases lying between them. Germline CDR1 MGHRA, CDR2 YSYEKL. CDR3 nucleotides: TGCGCCAGCAGCCAAGAGTGGGCTCCGAACACCGGGGAGCTGTTTTTT. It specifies CASSQEWAPNTGELFF.

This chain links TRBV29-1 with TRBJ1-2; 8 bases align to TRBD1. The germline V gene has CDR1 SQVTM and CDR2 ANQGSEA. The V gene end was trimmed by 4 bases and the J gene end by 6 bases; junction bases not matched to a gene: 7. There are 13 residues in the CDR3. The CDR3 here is CSVGQGSENGYTF. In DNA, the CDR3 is TGCAGCGTTGGACAGGGGAGTGAGAATGGCTACACCTTC.

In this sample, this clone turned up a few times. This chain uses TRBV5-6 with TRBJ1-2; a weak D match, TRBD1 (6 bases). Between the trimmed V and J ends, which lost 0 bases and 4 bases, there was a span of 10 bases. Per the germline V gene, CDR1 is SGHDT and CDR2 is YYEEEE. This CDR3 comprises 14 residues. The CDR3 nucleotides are TGTGCCAGCAGCTTGGGGGGCAGGGGCTATGGCTACACCTTC. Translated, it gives CASSLGGRGYGYTF.

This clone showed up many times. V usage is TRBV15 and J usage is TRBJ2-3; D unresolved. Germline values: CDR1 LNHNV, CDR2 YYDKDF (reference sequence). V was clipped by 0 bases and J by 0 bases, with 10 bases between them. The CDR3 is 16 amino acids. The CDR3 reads CATSRDHGGSTDTQYF. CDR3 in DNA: TGTGCCACCAGCAGAGATCATGGCGGTAGCACAGATACGCAGTATTTT.

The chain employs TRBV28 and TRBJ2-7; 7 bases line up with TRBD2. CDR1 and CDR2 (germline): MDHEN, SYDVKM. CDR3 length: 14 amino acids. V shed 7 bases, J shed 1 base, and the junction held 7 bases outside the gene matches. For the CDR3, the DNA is TGTGCCAGCACCAAAGCGGGGTTATCCTACGAGCAGTACTTC. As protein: CASTKAGLSYEQYF.

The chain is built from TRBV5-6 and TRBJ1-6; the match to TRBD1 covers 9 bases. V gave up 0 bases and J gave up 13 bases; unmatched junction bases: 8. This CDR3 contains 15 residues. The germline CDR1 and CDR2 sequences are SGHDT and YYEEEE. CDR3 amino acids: CASSLGMDRGYPLHF. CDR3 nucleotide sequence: TGTGCCAGCAGCTTGGGCATGGACAGGGGATACCCCCTCCACTTT.

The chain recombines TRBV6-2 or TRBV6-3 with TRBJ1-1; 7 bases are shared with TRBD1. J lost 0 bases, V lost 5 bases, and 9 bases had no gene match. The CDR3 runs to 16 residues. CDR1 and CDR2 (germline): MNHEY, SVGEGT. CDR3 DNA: TGTGCCAGCAGTGACTGGGACAGCCCTTTGAACACTGAAGCTTTCTTT. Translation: CASSDWDSPLNTEAFF.

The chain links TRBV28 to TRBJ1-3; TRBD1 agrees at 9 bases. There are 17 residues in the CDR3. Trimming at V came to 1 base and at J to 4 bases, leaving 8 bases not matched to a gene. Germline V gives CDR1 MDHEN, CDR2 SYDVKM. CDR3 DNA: TGTGCCAGCAGTTTATACCAGTACAGGGGGCCCGGAAACACCATATATTTT. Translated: CASSLYQYRGPGNTIYF.

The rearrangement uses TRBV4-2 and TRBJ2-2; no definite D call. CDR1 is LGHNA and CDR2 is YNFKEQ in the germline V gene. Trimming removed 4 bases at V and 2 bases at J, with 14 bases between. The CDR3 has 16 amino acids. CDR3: CASSRSSPVNTGELFF. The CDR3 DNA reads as TGTGCCAGCAGCCGATCAAGTCCAGTTAACACCGGGGAGCTGTTTTTT.